This record looks at one T cell receptor (beta chain) sequence and its context. The sample belongs to a study of blood T cell repertoires in COVID-19. Background on the study: Sites across the United States, Italy and Spain contributed samples from acute and convalescent COVID-19.

Original analysis: Estimates of nucleated cell counts were drawn from the amplification of reference gene primers. The assay was immunoSEQ multiplex PCR, and TCRdb's table has in-frame clones only and misses some. Clonal size and the V and J genes are those of that table, whereas D and trimming came from the DNA. The sample holds some 250,000 clones, approximately 82% seen once. Germline-derived CDR1 and CDR2 are SGHDT and YYEEEE. Trimming removed 3 bases from V and 7 bases from J, with 25 bases in between. The CDR3 is 18 residues long. This chain links TRBV5-6 with TRBJ1-4; tentatively, D is TRBD1 (6 bases). Sequencing used peripheral blood. This sequence originates from a man aged 40-49 years with active or convalescent COVID-19. CDR3 coding DNA: TGTGCCAGCAGCTCCATACAAAGCCACCAGGGGAGAGGTGAAAAACTGTTTTTT. This gives the protein CASSSIQSHQGRGEKLFF.